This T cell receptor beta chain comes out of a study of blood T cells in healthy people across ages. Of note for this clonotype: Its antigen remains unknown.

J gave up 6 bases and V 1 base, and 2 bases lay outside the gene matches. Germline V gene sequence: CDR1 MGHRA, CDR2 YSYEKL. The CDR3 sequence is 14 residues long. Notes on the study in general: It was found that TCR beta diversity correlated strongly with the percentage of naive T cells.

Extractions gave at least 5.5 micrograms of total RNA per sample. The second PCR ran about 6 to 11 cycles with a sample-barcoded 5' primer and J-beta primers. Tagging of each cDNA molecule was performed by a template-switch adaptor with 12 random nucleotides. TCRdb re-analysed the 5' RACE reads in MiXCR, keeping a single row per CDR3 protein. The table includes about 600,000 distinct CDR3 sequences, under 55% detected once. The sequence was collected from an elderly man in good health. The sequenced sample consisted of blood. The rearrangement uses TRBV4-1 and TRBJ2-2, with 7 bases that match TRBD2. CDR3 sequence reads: CASSQGTRSGELFF. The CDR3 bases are TGCGCCAGCAGCCAAGGGACTAGATCCGGGGAGCTGTTTTTT.